One sample yielded the 18 T cell receptor beta chains listed below, sequenced in a study of T cells in Graves' hyperthyroidism and ophthalmopathy. Amplified TCR beta CDR3 regions derived from RNA transcripts. The HTBI primer set was used in a first-round RT-PCR of the TCR CDR3. TCRdb redid the calling of the multiplex PCR reads with MiXCR, one entry per CDR3 protein. This table has almost 500,000 distinct CDR3 sequences, roughly 22% appearing once. The sample consisted of blood. The receptors were gathered from a woman in her 70s with Graves' ophthalmopathy.

This rearrangement joins TRBV19 to TRBJ1-2; the D is unclear. V dropped 6 bases and J dropped 3 bases, with 14 bases sitting between them. CDR1 and CDR2 from the germline V gene are LNHDA and SQIVND (reference sequence). CDR3 size: 14 residues. CDR3 sequence reads: CASRTAEQDYGYTF. CDR3 nucleotides: TGTGCCAGTAGGACGGCGGAGCAGGACTATGGCTACACCTTC.

The chain links TRBV12-3 or TRBV12-4 to TRBJ1-1; tentative D call: TRBD1 (5 bases). The CDR3 is made up of 14 amino acids. V lost 7 bases and J lost 0, with 12 bases in between. The CDR3 nucleotides read TGTGCCAGCAATCTGGACACGTTGAACACTGAAGCTTTCTTT. This codes for CASNLDTLNTEAFF.

V gene TRBV25-1 combines with J gene TRBJ1-6; TRBD1 agrees at 11 bases. The V and J ends lost 10 bases and 7 bases, in that order; junction bases with no gene match: 12. The CDR3 is 16 amino acids. Looked up from germline, CDR1 is MGHDK and CDR2 is SYGVNS. CDR3 protein: CATNHPGQGANSPLHF. DNA of the CDR3: TGTGCCACGAATCACCCTGGACAGGGGGCCAATTCACCCCTCCACTTT.

The gene calls are TRBV19 and TRBJ2-3, with 9 bases that match TRBD2. The V and J ends lost 5 bases and 2 bases, in that order; junction bases with no gene match: 5. CDR1 LNHDA and CDR2 SQIVND come from the germline V gene (reference sequence). CDR3 length: 15 residues. The CDR3 region has the DNA TGTGCCAGTAGTGATAGCGGGGGCCTCACAGATACGCAGTATTTT. Translated, it gives CASSDSGGLTDTQYF. Drawing the rest from reference TRBV19 and TRBJ2-3, the complete variable domain is DGGITQSPKYLFRKEGQNVTLSCEQNLNHDAMYWYRQDPGQGLRLIYYSQIVNDFQKGDIAEGYSVSREKKESFPLTVTSAQKNPTAFYLCASSDSGGLTDTQYFGPGTRLTVL.

The gene calls are TRBV2 and TRBJ1-6, with 8 bases that match TRBD1. Germline values: CDR1 SNHLY, CDR2 FYNNEI. J was trimmed by 5 bases and V by 5 bases; bases with no gene match: 2. This CDR3 comprises 14 residues. The CDR3, as DNA: TGTGCCAGCAGTCGGGACAGGAATAATTCACCCCTCCACTTT. Amino acid sequence: CASSRDRNNSPLHF.

About this clonotype itself: An end of the junction does not agree with germline; a read error may underlie this. The J gene is TRBJ2-5, the V gene TRBV4-1; either TRBD1 or TRBD2 may fit D (7 bases each). Germline-derived CDR1 and CDR2 are MGHRA and YSYEKL. The CDR3 has 18 amino acids. Written as DNA, the CDR3 is TGTGCCAGCAGCCAAGATTGGGGAGGGAGACAGGGACAAGAGACCCAGTACTTC. Its translation is CASSQDWGGRQGQETQYF.

The V call is TRBV9, the J call TRBJ1-6, with 8 positions matching TRBD1. Germline loops: CDR1 SGDLS, CDR2 YYNGEE. This CDR3 comprises 14 residues. Trimming removed 5 bases from V and 7 bases from J; junction bases left unmatched: 5. This CDR3 is CASSARQGNSPLHF. The DNA for the CDR3 is TGTGCCAGCAGTGCTAGACAGGGGAATTCACCCCTCCACTTT.

This chain links TRBV6-1 with TRBJ2-1; 7 positions match TRBD1. The CDR3 covers 17 residues. Germline CDR1 and CDR2: MNHNS and SASEGT. With V trimmed by 7 bases and J by 0 bases, 12 bases remained unmatched. The CDR3 spells CASKTLQGVSSYNEQFF. The CDR3 nucleotides read TGTGCCAGCAAGACGTTGCAGGGGGTGAGCTCCTACAATGAGCAGTTCTTC.

The rearrangement uses TRBV5-1 and TRBJ2-4; TRBD2 matches at 10 bases. This CDR3 spans 16 amino acids. In germline, CDR1 is SGHRS, CDR2 YFSETQ. Unmatched junction bases numbered 6, after V lost 0 bases and J lost 6 bases. The CDR3 DNA reads TGCGCCAGCAGCTTGGGGTCTAGCGGGAGTCCAAACATTCAGTACTTC. This translates into CASSLGSSGSPNIQYF.

This rearrangement joins TRBV20-1 to TRBJ1-6; D not resolved. Trimming stripped 0 bases from V and 10 bases from J, with 10 bases between. Germline-derived CDR1 and CDR2 are DFQATT and SNEGSKA (reference sequence). The CDR3 totals 13 residues. The CDR3 region is CSARERVGSPLHF. The CDR3, as DNA: TGCAGTGCTAGAGAGAGGGTAGGATCACCCCTCCACTTT.

This clonotype was seen repeatedly, ten times or more. The V gene is TRBV12-3 or TRBV12-4, the J gene TRBJ1-1; D is unclear. The V end was cut by 4 bases, the J end by 8 bases, with 11 bases between. There are 12 residues in the CDR3. The CDR3, as DNA: TGTGCCAGCAGTTCCACAACCCGAGAAGCTTTCTTT. Translating gives CASSSTTREAFF.

V usage is TRBV14 and J usage is TRBJ2-7; D not certain. The CDR3 covers 15 residues. Trimming stripped 0 bases from V and 1 base from J, with 10 bases between. Germline CDR1 SGHDN, CDR2 FVKESK. CDR3 sequence: CASSQDAWESYEQYF. The CDR3 DNA reads TGTGCCAGCAGCCAAGATGCCTGGGAATCCTACGAGCAGTACTTC.

The chain combines TRBV11-3 with TRBJ2-3, with D possibly matching TRBD2 (6 bases). Trimming left V 1 base short and J 6 bases short, with 11 bases between. This CDR3 region has 14 residues. Germline lookup yields CDR1 SGHNT and CDR2 YENEEA. CDR3 coding DNA: TGTGCCAGCAGCTTAGCGGAGCGGGCGGATACGCAGTATTTT. Translating it yields CASSLAERADTQYF. Filled out from reference TRBV11-3 and TRBJ2-3, the complete variable domain reads EAGVVQSPRYKIIEKKQPVAFWCNPISGHNTLYWYLQNLGQGPELLIRYENEEAVDDSQLPKDRFSAERLKGVDSTLKIQPAELGDSAVYLCASSLAERADTQYFGPGTRLTVL.

A remark on this clonotype: Germline and junction disagree at one end, which may indicate a read error. The chain links TRBV29-1 to TRBJ2-7; 10 bases align to TRBD2. Germline V lookup: CDR1 SQVTM, CDR2 ANQGSEA. The CDR3 consists of 14 residues. CDR3 loop: CSPPRVAGGHERYF. The CDR3 bases are TGCAGCCCACCGCGGGTAGCGGGAGGCCACGAGCGGTACTTC.

This clonotype was found many times. This chain connects TRBV2 to TRBJ2-3, with D possibly TRBD2 on 5 matching bases. Germline V gene sequence: CDR1 SNHLY, CDR2 FYNNEI. The CDR3 sequence is 13 residues long. Trimming removed 6 bases from V and 0 bases from J, with 7 bases in between. CDR3 sequence reads: CASRTTSTDTQYF. In DNA form, the CDR3 reads TGTGCCAGCAGGACTACTAGCACAGATACGCAGTATTTT.

V gene TRBV18 combines with J gene TRBJ2-1; D call uncertain. The CDR3 runs 14 residues. Germline CDR1 and CDR2: KGHSH and LQKENI. The ends were cut back, 3 bases at V and 1 base at J, with 7 bases in the middle. The CDR3 DNA sequence: TGTGCCAGCTCACCCCTAGTGTCCTACAATGAGCAGTTCTTC. It specifies CASSPLVSYNEQFF.

This clonotype has a handful of counts. This chain links TRBV6-2 or TRBV6-3 with TRBJ1-2, with 9 nucleotides matching TRBD1. This CDR3 is 17 amino acids long. The trim removed 6 bases at V and 2 bases at J, leaving 13 bases unmatched. Germline V lookup: CDR1 MNHEY, CDR2 SVGEGT. CDR3 sequence reads: CASSRPGTGFENYGYTF. CDR3 nucleotide sequence: TGTGCCAGCAGCCGTCCCGGGACAGGGTTCGAGAACTATGGCTACACCTTC.

There are many counts of this clonotype. The chain carries TRBV29-1 and TRBJ2-1; D not resolved. This CDR3 is built from 14 residues. The germline V gene has CDR1 SQVTM and CDR2 ANQGSEA. Trimming pared 3 bases from V and 7 bases from J, leaving 16 bases between. The CDR3 here is CSVEGNVRGNEQFF. As DNA, the CDR3 is TGCAGCGTTGAGGGGAACGTCCGTGGGAATGAGCAGTTCTTC.